Reported below is one TCR beta chain. What it binds is unknown. A multiplex PCR was run with 60 Vbeta primers and 13 Jbeta primers. Some clones are missing from TCRdb's copy, which holds only in-frame ones; the method was immunoSEQ multiplex PCR. The sample yields about 190,000 clones, about 83% seen once. This record comes from a study of cytomegalovirus exposure and HLA in healthy donors. Study results and limitations: The availability of immune exposure information extended only to CMV serostatus.

Germline V CDR1 and CDR2: GTSNPN, SVGIG (reference sequence). CDR3 length: 11 residues. Trimming took 4 bases from V and 6 from J, leaving 7 bases between them. The clonotype was recovered from a man aged 35 to 55 in good health and CMV-seropositive. Sequenced: PBMCs. The V and J genes are TRBV30 and TRBJ2-1; no definite D call. CDR3 amino acids: CAWKLLNEQFF. The CDR3 coding sequence is TGTGCCTGGAAACTGCTCAATGAGCAGTTCTTC.